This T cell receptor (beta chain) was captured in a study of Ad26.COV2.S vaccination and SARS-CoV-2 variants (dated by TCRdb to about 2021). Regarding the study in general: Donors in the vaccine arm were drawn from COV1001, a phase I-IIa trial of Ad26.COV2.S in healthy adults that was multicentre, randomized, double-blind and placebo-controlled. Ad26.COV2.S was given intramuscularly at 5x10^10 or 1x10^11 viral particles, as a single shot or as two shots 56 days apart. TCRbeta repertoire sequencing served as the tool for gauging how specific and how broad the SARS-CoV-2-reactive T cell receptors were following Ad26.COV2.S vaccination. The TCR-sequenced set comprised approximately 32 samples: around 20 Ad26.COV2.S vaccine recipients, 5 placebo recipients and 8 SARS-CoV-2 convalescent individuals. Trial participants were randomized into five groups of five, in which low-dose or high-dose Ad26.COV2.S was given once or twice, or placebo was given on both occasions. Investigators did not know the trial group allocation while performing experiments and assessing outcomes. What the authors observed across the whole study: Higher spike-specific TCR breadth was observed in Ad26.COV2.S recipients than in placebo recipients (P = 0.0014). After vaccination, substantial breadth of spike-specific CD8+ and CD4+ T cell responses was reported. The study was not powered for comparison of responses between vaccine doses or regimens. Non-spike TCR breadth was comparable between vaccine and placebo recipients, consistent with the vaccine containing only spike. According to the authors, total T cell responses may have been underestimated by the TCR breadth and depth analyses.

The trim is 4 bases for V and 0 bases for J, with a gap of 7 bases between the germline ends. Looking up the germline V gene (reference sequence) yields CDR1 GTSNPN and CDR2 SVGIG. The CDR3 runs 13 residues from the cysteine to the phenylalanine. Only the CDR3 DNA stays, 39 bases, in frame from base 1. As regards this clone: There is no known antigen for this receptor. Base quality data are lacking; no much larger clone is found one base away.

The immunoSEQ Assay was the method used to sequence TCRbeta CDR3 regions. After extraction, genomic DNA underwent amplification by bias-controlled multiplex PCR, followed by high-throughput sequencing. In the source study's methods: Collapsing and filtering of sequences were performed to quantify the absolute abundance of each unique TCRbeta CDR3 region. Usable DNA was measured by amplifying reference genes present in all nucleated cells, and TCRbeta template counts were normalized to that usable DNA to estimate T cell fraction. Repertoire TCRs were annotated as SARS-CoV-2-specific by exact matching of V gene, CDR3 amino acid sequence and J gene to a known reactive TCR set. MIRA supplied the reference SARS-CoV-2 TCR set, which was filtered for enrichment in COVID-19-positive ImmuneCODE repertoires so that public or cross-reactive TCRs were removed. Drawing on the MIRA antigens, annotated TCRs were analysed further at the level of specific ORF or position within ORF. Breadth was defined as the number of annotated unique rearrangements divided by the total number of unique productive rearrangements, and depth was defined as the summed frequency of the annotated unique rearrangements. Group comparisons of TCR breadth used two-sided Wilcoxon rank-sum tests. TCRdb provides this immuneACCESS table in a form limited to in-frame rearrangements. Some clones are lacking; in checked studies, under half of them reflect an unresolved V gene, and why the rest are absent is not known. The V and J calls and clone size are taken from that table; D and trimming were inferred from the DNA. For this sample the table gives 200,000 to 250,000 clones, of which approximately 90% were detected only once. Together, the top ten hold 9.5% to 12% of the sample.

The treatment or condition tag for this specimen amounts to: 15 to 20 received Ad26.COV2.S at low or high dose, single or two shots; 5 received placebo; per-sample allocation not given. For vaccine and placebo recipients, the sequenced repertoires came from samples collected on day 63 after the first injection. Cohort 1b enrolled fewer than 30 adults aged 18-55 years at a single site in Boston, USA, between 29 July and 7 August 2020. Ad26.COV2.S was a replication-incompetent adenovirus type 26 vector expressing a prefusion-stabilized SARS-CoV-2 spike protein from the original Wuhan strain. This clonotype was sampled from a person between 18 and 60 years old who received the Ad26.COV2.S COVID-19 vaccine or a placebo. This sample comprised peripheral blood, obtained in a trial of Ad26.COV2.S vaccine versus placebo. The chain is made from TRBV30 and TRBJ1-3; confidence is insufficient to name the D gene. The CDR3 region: CAWTGHSGNTIYF. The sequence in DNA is TGTGCCTGGACTGGGCACTCTGGAAACACCATATATTTT.